Listed below are T cell receptor beta chains from one sample, sequenced in a study of CD8 T cells in ankylosing spondylitis. MiXCR, applied by TCRdb to the 5' RACE reads, yields one record per CDR3 protein. The table lists under 300,000 distinct CDR3 sequences, over 8.5% of them singletons. What was sequenced was blood, either unsorted or a sorted T cell fraction (not recorded which). The origin of the receptors is a male donor with ankylosing spondylitis or in good health (not recorded which). CDR3s include the opening cysteine and the closing phenylalanine or tryptophan. Clone size is not always given. Where it is, it says once, few, many or a class for expanded clones.

V gene: TRBV5-1; clone size: few; J gene: TRBJ2-5; CDR3 protein: CASSLAAAKETQYF
V gene: TRBV12-3/TRBV12-4; clone size: many; J gene: TRBJ1-5; CDR3 protein: CASSLGRGSNQPQHF
V gene: TRBV12-3/TRBV12-4; clone size: many; J gene: TRBJ2-7; CDR3 protein: CASSRGNSYEQYF
V gene: TRBV29-1; clone size: few; J gene: TRBJ1-4; CDR3 protein: CSASQPATNEKLFF
V gene: TRBV20-1; clone size: many; J gene: TRBJ1-1; CDR3 protein: CSASPLRVFNAEAFF
V gene: TRBV27; clone size: NA; J gene: TRBJ1-5; CDR3 protein: CASSPGGARSNQPQHF
V gene: TRBV7-6; clone size: many; J gene: TRBJ2-1; CDR3 protein: CASSQLRTSGGARMFF
V gene: TRBV7-3; clone size: many; J gene: TRBJ2-5; CDR3 protein: CASSLTGKPQETQYF
V gene: TRBV5-1; clone size: many; J gene: TRBJ2-1; CDR3 protein: CASSTEGGRDEQFF
V gene: TRBV7-3; clone size: few; J gene: TRBJ2-1; CDR3 protein: CASSAGSGGSYNEQFF
V gene: TRBV7-9; clone size: NA; J gene: TRBJ2-4; CDR3 protein: CASSLGVGAKNIQYF
V gene: TRBV29-1; clone size: many; J gene: TRBJ2-6; CDR3 protein: CSVGAENVLTF
V gene: TRBV3-1; clone size: many; J gene: TRBJ1-2; CDR3 protein: CASSHRAGTNYGYTF
V gene: TRBV6-2/TRBV6-3; clone size: many; J gene: TRBJ2-4; CDR3 protein: CASNSSAGTKNIQYF
V gene: TRBV5-6; clone size: many; J gene: TRBJ2-2; CDR3 protein: CASSVTLWTANTGELFF
V gene: TRBV11-2; clone size: NA; J gene: TRBJ2-7; CDR3 protein: CASSSTLRDSEQYF
V gene: TRBV20-1; clone size: many; J gene: TRBJ2-7; CDR3 protein: CSARRAGGYEQYF
V gene: TRBV20-1; clone size: many; J gene: TRBJ2-7; CDR3 protein: CSARDFQVPYEQYF
V gene: TRBV5-5; clone size: many; J gene: TRBJ1-2; CDR3 protein: CASSSQGSRNYGYTF
V gene: TRBV10-3; clone size: many; J gene: TRBJ2-7; CDR3 protein: CAISDGTAAYEQYF
V gene: TRBV5-1; clone size: many; J gene: TRBJ2-2; CDR3 protein: CASRQDGGRGTGELFF